This T cell receptor (beta chain) was sequenced for a study of cytomegalovirus exposure and HLA in healthy donors. The CDR3 is 15 amino acids. V gave up 4 bases and J gave up 4 bases; unmatched junction bases: 8. CDR1 SGHVS and CDR2 FQNEAQ come from the germline V gene. PCR employed 60 Vbeta and 13 Jbeta primers. Here immunoSEQ multiplex PCR was the method, and the copy in TCRdb shows in-frame clones only, minus some. The sample records approximately 160,000 clones, over 80% being singletons. The TCR was taken from a human donor in good health. The sequenced sample consisted of PBMCs. The V and J genes are TRBV7-8 and TRBJ2-7, with 9 bases matching TRBD1. The CDR3 coding sequence is TGTGCCAGCAGCTGGGACAGGGTCAGGTGGTACGAGCAGTACTTC. Translated: CASSWDRVRWYEQYF.